This TCR beta chain was identified during a study of Graves' ophthalmopathy and Graves' hyperthyroidism. Study background: No treatment had been given when peripheral blood was collected at initial diagnosis.

Study-wide results and caveats: Cross-validated, the 13-signature model showed 87.88%/81.08% sensitivity/specificity, and 80%/75% in the test set. Blood also held most thyroid clonotypes expanded above 0.001 frequency.

Moderate-to-severe activity, with CAS ≥3, NOSPECS ≥4 and duration under 3 months, characterized the donors with ophthalmopathy. V was trimmed by 2 bases and J by 3 bases, leaving 8 bases between them. The CDR3 loop spans 13 amino acids. In germline, CDR1 is GTSNPN, CDR2 SVGIG (reference sequence). In regard to this clonotype: Its antigen is not known.

RNA transcripts yielded amplified TCR beta CDR3 regions. The authors performed first-round RT-PCR with HTBI primers and then a second-round multiplex PCR. MiXCR, run by TCRdb on the multiplex PCR reads, gives a single entry per CDR3 protein. The data contain about 170,000 distinct CDR3 sequences, roughly two fifths of them singletons. The chain combines TRBV30 with TRBJ1-5; D gene unclear. The specimen was peripheral blood. The sequence came from a woman aged 40 to 50 with Graves' ophthalmopathy. The CDR3 loop is CAWSTQNNQPQHF. The CDR3 nucleotides are TGTGCCTGGAGTACGCAGAACAATCAGCCCCAGCATTTT.